This T cell receptor (beta chain) came from a study of technical replicates of blood from a handful of donors. This CDR3 is built from 17 residues. Germline CDR1 LGHNA, CDR2 YSLEER. J gave up 4 bases and V 1 base, and 10 bases lay outside the gene matches. Libraries were prepared by immunoSEQ multiplex PCR; TCRdb keeps only in-frame clonotypes and omits some of them. The data show 75,000 to 90,000 clones, 96% seen once. Material for sequencing was T cells isolated from PBMCs. The sequence derives from a human donor in good health. This sequence joins TRBV4-3 and TRBJ2-7, with 10 bases aligning to TRBD2. The CDR3 DNA follows: TGCGCCAGCAGCCAAGGTTTATTAGCGGGAGGATGGTACGAGCAGTACTTC. Its protein is CASSQGLLAGGWYEQYF.